The 4 T cell receptor beta chains presented below share a single source sample, sequenced in a study of identifying expanded T cells in peripheral blood (dated by TCRdb to between 2018 and 2021). Library creation used the immunoSEQ multiplex PCR assay. TCRdb obtained this table from immuneACCESS and retained in-frame rearrangements with V and J assigned. These tables miss some clones; where compared with another copy, unresolved V genes account for less than half of the shortfall, and the remainder is unexplained. In all, the sample holds 75,000 to 90,000 clones, and roughly 90% of those were seen once. The ten biggest clones cover roughly 7.7% of the sample. Sequencing input: blood. The receptors were sampled from a person aged 18 to 75 in good health.

This clone showed up just a few times. The V gene is TRBV30, the J gene TRBJ1-1; D might be TRBD1 (5 bases). The V end lost 0 bases, the J end lost 5 bases, and 13 bases lay between the germline ends. This CDR3 comprises 14 residues. Looked up from germline, CDR1 is GTSNPN and CDR2 is SVGIG (reference sequence). The CDR3 sequence: CAWSVRGLGTEAFF. The CDR3 bases are TGTGCCTGGAGTGTACGGGGCCTGGGGACTGAAGCTTTCTTT.

The chain uses TRBV30 and TRBJ2-2; D is perhaps TRBD1 (6 bases). V was shortened by 2 bases and J by 0 bases, with 7 bases between the two germline ends. The CDR3 is 14 amino acids. Per germline, CDR1 GTSNPN and CDR2 SVGIG (reference sequence). The CDR3 region is CAWSRTANTGELFF. The CDR3 DNA reads as TGTGCCTGGAGTAGGACAGCGAACACCGGGGAGCTGTTTTTT.

This rearrangement joins TRBV28 to TRBJ1-2, with 8 bases that match TRBD1. CDR1 is MDHEN, CDR2 SYDVKM, per germline. The CDR3 totals 14 residues. V lost 5 bases and J lost 8; bases outside the gene matches: 10. The DNA of the CDR3 is TGTGCCAGCAGTGTTCACAGGGGGGCGGAGGGCTACACCTTC. The encoded protein is CASSVHRGAEGYTF.

The rearrangement uses TRBV6-1 and TRBJ2-7; TRBD1 might be the D (6 bases). The CDR3 has 13 amino acids. Trimming pared 7 bases from V and 2 bases from J, leaving 12 bases between. Germline CDR1 and CDR2: MNHNS and SASEGT. CDR3 in DNA: TGTGCCAGCACTCAGGGGTCCACCTACGAGCAGTACTTC. Translation: CASTQGSTYEQYF.